Shown below are 8 T cell receptor beta chains from a single sample sequenced in a study of blood T cell repertoires in COVID-19 (TCRdb year 2020). The protocol used for the library was the immunoSEQ multiplex PCR assay. The source is immuneACCESS, and TCRdb retained only in-frame sequences with V and J called. Part of the clones is not carried over; for the studies checked, unresolved V genes explain less than half of this, and the remainder is unexplained. This sample holds about 240,000 clones; around nine tenths were observed only once. The ten top clones hold 5.5% to 7.5% of the sample. The sequenced sample consisted of peripheral blood. These TCRs come from a woman aged 65 to 85 with active or convalescent COVID-19.

This rearrangement joins TRBV5-1 to TRBJ2-7; TRBD1 matches 9 bases. V trimming: 8 bases; J trimming: 6 bases; junction bases outside the gene matches: 6. Germline CDR1 SGHRS, CDR2 YFSETQ. This CDR3 comprises 12 residues. DNA of the CDR3: TGCGCCAGTTCGGGACAGGGACCCGAGCAGTACTTC. This encodes CASSGQGPEQYF.

The CDR3 nucleotides read TGTGCCAGCAGCTTGGGGGGACAGGTAGAGGGCTACACCTTC. Protein: CASSLGGQVEGYTF. The chain has TRBV5-4 and TRBJ1-2, with TRBD1 matching 8 bases. Trimming removed 0 bases from V and 8 bases from J; junction bases left unmatched: 6. Germline lookup yields CDR1 SGHNT and CDR2 YYREEE (reference sequence). This CDR3 is 14 amino acids long.

The rearrangement links TRBV11-2 to TRBJ1-1, with D possibly TRBD1 on 5 matching bases. The CDR3 totals 15 residues. Between the trimmed V and J ends, which lost 1 base and 1 base, there was a span of 10 bases. From germline, CDR1 is SGHAT and CDR2 FQNNGV. The CDR3 bases are TGTGCCAGCAGCTTAGGTATTCAGGGGAACACTGAAGCTTTCTTT. Translation: CASSLGIQGNTEAFF. Combining the CDR3 with reference TRBV11-2 and TRBJ1-1 gives the whole variable domain EAGVAQSPRYKIIEKRQSVAFWCNPISGHATLYWYQQILGQGPKLLIQFQNNGVVDDSQLPKDRFSAERLKGVDSTLKIQPAKLEDSAVYLCASSLGIQGNTEAFFGQGTRLTVV.

The chain is built from TRBV7-9 and TRBJ2-5, with 7 bases aligning to TRBD2. CDR1 and CDR2 from the germline V gene are SEHNR and FQNEAQ (reference sequence). The CDR3 sequence is 14 residues long. V lost 4 bases and J lost 3; bases outside the gene matches: 5. The CDR3 is CASSSGTTKETQYF. The CDR3 DNA reads as TGTGCCAGCAGCTCCGGGACTACCAAAGAGACCCAGTACTTC.

As to this clone: The same CDR3 also results from other DNA sequences found in this sample. The rearrangement joins TRBV5-1 to TRBJ2-5, with 8 bases identical to TRBD1. The CDR3 has 13 amino acids. CDR1 is SGHRS, CDR2 YFSETQ, per germline. V lost 5 bases to trimming and J lost 4 bases; unmatched junction nucleotides: 4. The CDR3 DNA follows: TGCGCCAGCAGTCAACAGGGGGGAGAGACCCAGTACTTC. Its translation: CASSQQGGETQYF.

The chain carries TRBV3-1 (or the pseudogene TRBV3-2) and TRBJ2-6; D ambiguous. This CDR3 has 15 residues. Germline loops: CDR1 LGHDT, CDR2 YNNKEL (reference sequence). The V end was cut by 6 bases, the J end by 0 bases, with 9 bases between. The CDR3 nucleotides read TGTGCCAGCAGTCCCCCGGGCTCTGGGGCCAACGTCCTGACTTTC. Amino acids: CASSPPGSGANVLTF.

The table lists this clone with a count of one. This chain links TRBV7-9 with TRBJ1-5, with no clear D. The germline V gene encodes CDR1 SEHNR and CDR2 FQNEAQ (reference sequence). The CDR3 contains 13 residues. V lost 5 bases, J lost 2 bases, and 7 bases lay in between. The CDR3 is CASSPQGNQPQHF. Here the CDR3 DNA reads TGTGCCAGCAGCCCCCAGGGCAATCAGCCCCAGCATTTT.

V and J are TRBV10-1 and TRBJ1-6; D gene unclear. V dropped 4 bases and J dropped 10 bases, with 14 bases sitting between them. Germline assignment: CDR1 WNHNN and CDR2 SYGVQD (reference sequence). The CDR3 totals 14 residues. The CDR3 loop reads CASSVAAAGSPLHF. DNA of the CDR3: TGCGCCAGCAGTGTGGCAGCCGCGGGATCACCCCTCCACTTT.